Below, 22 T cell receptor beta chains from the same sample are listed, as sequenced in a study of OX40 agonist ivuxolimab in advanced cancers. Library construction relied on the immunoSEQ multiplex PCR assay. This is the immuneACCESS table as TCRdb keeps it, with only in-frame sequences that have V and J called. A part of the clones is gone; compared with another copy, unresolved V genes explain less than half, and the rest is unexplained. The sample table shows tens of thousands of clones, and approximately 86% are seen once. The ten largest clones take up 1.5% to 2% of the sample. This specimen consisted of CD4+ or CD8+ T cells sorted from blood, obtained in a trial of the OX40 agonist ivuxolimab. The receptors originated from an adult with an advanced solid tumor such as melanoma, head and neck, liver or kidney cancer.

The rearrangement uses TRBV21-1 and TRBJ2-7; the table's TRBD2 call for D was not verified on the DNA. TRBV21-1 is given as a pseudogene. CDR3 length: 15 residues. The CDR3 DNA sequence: TGTGCCAGCAGCAAGGCGGGGGAGGGAACCTACGAGCAGTACTTC. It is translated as CASSKAGEGTYEQYF.

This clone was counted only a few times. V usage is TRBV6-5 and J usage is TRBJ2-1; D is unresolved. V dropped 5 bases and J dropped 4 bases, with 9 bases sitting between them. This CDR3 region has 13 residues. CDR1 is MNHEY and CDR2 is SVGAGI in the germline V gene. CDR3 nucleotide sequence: TGTGCCAGCAGTCCGAACGGATACAATGAGCAGTTCTTC. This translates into CASSPNGYNEQFF.

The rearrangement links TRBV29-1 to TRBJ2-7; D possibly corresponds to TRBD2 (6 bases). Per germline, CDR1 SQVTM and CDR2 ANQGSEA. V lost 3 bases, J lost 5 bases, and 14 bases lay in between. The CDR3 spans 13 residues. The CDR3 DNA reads TGCAGCGTTGACGCGGGGTTCGGGGACGAGCAGTACTTC. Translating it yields CSVDAGFGDEQYF.

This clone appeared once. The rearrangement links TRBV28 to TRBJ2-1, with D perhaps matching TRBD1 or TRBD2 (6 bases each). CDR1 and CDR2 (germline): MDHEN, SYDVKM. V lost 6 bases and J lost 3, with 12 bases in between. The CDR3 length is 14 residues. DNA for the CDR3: TGTGCCAGCAGATCAAGGGGGGACTACAATGAGCAGTTCTTC. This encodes CASRSRGDYNEQFF.

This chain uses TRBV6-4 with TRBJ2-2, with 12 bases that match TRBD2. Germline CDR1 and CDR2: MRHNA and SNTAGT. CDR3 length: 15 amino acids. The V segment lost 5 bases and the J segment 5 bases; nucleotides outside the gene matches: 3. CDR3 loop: CASSPGLAGTGELFF. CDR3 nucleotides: TGTGCCAGCAGTCCCGGACTAGCGGGAACCGGGGAGCTGTTTTTT.

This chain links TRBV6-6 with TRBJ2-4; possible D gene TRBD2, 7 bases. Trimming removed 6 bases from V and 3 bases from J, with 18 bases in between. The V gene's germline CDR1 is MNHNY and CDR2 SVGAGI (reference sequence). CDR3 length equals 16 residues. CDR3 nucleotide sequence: TGTGCCAGCAGCCCTCCCGGGGGGCAGGGCAAAAACATTCAGTACTTC. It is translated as CASSPPGGQGKNIQYF.

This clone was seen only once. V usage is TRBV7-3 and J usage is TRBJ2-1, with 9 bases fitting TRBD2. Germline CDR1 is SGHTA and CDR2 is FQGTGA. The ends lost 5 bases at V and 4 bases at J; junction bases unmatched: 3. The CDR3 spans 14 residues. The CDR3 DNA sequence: TGTGCCAGCAGCAGGGCGGGAGGGTACAATGAGCAGTTCTTC. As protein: CASSRAGGYNEQFF.

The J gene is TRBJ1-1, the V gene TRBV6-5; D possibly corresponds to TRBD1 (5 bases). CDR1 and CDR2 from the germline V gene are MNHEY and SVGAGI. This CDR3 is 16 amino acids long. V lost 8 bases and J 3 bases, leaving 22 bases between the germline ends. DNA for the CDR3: TGTGCCAGCGGTTCAGCAGGGATGTTGGGGTACACTGAAGCTTTCTTT. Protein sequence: CASGSAGMLGYTEAFF.

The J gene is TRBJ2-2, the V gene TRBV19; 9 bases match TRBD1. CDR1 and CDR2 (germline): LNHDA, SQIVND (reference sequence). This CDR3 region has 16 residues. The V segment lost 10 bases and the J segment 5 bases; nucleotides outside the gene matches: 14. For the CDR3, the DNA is TGTGCCACTACGCGACCACAGGGGGCGGGGACCGGGGAGCTGTTTTTT. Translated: CATTRPQGAGTGELFF.

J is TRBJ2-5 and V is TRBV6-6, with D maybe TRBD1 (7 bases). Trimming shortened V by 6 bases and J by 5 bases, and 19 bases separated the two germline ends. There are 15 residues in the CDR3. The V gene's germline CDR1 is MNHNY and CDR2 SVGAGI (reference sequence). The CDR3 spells CASRGTTGAGETQYF. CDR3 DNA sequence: TGTGCCAGCAGAGGAACAACAGGGGCGGGGGAGACCCAGTACTTC.

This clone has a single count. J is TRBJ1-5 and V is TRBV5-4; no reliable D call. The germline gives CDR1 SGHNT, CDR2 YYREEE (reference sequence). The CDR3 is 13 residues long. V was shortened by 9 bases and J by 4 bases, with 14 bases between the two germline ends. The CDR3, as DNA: TGTGCCAAATACCGACCAACTAATCAGCCCCAGCATTTT. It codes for CAKYRPTNQPQHF.

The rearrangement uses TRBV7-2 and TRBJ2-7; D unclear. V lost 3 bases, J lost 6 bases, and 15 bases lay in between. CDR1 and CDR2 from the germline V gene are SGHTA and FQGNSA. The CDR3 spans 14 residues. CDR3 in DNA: TGTGCCAGCAGCTTGCTCGAGGATTGGGTCGAGCAGTACTTC. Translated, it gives CASSLLEDWVEQYF.

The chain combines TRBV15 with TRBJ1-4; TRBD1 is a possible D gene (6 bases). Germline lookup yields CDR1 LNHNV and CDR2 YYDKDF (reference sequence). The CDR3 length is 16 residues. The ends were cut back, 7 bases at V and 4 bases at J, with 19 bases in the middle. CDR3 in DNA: TGTGCCACCAAGCAGGGTCAGGGGACCGGTAATGAAAAACTGTTTTTT. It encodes CATKQGQGTGNEKLFF.

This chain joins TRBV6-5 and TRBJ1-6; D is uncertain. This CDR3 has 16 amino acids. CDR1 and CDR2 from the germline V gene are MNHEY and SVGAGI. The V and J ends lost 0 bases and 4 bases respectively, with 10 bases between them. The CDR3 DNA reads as TGTGCCAGCAGTTACTCCCTTGAGGAGTATAATTCACCCCTCCACTTT. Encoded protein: CASSYSLEEYNSPLHF.

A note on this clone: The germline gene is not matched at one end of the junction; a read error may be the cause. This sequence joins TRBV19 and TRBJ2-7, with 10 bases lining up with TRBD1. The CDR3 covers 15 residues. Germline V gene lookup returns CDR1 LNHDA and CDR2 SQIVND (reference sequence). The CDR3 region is CASGIEGTGAFEQYF. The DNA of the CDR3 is TGTGCCAGTGGTATAGAGGGGACAGGGGCTTTCGAGCAGTACTTC.

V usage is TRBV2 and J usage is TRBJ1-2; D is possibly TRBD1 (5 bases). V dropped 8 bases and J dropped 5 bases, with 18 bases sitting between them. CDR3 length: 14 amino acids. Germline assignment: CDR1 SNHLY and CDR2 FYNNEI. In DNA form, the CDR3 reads TGTGCCAGCGTAACGGGGCCAGAACAGTATGGCTACACCTTC. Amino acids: CASVTGPEQYGYTF.

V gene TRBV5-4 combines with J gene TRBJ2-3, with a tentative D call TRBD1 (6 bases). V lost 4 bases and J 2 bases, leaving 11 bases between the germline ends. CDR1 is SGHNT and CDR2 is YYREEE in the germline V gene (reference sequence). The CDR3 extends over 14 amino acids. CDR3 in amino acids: CASSPGTTTDTQYF. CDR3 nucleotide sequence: TGTGCCAGCAGCCCCGGGACAACCACAGATACGCAGTATTTT.

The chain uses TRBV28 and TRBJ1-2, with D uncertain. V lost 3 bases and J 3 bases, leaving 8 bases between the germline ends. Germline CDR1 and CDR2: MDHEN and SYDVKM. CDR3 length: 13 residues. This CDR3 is CASSLVRYYGYTF. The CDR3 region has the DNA TGTGCCAGCAGTTTGGTCAGGTACTATGGCTACACCTTC.

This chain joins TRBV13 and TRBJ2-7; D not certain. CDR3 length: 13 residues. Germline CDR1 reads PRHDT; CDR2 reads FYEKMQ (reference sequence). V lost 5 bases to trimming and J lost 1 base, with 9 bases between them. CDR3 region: CASSPWRSYEQYF. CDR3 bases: TGTGCCAGCAGCCCGTGGCGTTCCTACGAGCAGTACTTC. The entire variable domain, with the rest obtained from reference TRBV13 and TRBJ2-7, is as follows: AAGVIQSPRHLIKEKRETATLKCYPIPRHDTVYWYQQGPGQDPQFLISFYEKMQSDKGSIPDRFSAQQFSDYHSELNMSSLELGDSALYFCASSPWRSYEQYFGPGTRLTVT.

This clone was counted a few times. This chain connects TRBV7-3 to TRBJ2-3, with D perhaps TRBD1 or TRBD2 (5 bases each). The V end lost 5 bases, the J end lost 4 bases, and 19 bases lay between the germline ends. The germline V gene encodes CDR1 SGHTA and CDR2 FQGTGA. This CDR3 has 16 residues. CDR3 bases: TGTGCCAGCAGCCCTCTCGTGGGGACCCGACCAGATACGCAGTATTTT. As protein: CASSPLVGTRPDTQYF.

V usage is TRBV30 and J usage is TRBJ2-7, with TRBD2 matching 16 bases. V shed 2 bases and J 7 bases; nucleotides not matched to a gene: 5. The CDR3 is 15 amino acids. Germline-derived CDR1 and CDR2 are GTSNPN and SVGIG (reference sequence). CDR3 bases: TGTGCCTGGAGTAAAAAGGGACTAGCGGGAGGGGAGCAGTACTTC. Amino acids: CAWSKKGLAGGEQYF.

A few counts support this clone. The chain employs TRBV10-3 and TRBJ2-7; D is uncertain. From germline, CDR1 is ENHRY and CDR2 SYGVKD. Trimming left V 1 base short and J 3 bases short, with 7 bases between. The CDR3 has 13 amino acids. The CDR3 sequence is CAISELVGYEQYF. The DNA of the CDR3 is TGTGCCATCAGTGAGTTGGTAGGCTACGAGCAGTACTTC.